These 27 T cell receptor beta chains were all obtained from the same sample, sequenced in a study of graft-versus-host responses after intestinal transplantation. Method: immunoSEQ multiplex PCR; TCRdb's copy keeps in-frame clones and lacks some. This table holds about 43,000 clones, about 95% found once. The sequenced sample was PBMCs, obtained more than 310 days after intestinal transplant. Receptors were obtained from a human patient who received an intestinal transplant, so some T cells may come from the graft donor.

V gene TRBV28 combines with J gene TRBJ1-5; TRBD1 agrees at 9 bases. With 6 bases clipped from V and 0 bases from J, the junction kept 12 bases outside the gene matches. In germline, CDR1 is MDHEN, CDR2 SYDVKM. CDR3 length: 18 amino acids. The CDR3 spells CASRPPGQGAYSNQPQHF. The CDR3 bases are TGTGCCAGCAGGCCGCCGGGACAGGGTGCATATAGCAATCAGCCCCAGCATTTT.

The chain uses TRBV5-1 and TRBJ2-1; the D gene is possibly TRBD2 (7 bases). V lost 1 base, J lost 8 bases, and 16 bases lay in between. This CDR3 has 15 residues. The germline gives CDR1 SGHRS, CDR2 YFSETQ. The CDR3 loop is CASSLWEGVVDEQFF. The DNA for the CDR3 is TGCGCCAGCAGCTTGTGGGAGGGGGTCGTAGATGAGCAGTTCTTC.

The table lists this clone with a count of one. The CDR3 reads CAWSTAHAEFSNQPQHF. The DNA of the CDR3 is TGTGCCTGGTCGACAGCTCACGCCGAGTTTAGCAATCAGCCCCAGCATTTT. The rearrangement joins TRBV30 to TRBJ1-5; TRBD1 might be the D (5 bases). The CDR3 spans 17 residues. From germline, CDR1 is GTSNPN and CDR2 SVGIG (reference sequence). V was pared by 5 bases and J by 0 bases, with 20 bases between.

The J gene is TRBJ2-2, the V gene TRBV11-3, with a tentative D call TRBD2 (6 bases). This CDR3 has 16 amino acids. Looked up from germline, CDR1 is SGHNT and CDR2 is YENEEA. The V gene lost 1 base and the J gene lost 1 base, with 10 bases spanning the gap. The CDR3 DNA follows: TGTGCCAGCAGCTTAGCCCCCGGGAGGAACACCGGGGAGCTGTTTTTT. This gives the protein CASSLAPGRNTGELFF.

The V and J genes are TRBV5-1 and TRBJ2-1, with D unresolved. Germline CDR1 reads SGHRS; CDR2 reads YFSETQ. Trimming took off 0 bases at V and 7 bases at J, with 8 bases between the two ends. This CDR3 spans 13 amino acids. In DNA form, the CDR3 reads TGCGCCAGCAGCTTGGAGGCCATGAATGAGCAGTTCTTC. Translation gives CASSLEAMNEQFF.

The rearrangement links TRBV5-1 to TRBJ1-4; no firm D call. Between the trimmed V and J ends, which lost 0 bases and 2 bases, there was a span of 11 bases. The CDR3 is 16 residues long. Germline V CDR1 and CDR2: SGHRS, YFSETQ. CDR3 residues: CASSLGVGFTNEKLFF. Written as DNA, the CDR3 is TGCGCCAGCAGCTTGGGAGTGGGGTTCACTAATGAAAAACTGTTTTTT.

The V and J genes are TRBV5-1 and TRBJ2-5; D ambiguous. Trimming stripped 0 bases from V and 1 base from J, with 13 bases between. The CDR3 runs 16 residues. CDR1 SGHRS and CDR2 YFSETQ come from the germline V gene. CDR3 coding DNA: TGCGCCAGCAGCTTGGCCCCGACACCACCCCAAGAGACCCAGTACTTC. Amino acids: CASSLAPTPPQETQYF.

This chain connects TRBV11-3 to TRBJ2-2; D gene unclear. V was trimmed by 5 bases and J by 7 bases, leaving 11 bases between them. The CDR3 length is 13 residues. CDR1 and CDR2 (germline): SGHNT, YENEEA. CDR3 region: CASSTRWDGELFF. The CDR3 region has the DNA TGTGCCAGCAGCACCCGCTGGGACGGGGAGCTGTTTTTT.

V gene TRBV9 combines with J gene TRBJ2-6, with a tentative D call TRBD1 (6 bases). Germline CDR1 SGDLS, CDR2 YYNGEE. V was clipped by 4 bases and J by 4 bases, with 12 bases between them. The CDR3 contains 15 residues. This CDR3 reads CASSKQGNGANVLTF. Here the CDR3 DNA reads TGTGCCAGCAGCAAGCAGGGGAACGGGGCCAACGTCCTGACTTTC. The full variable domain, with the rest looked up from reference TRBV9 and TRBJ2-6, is DSGVTQTPKHLITATGQRVTLRCSPRSGDLSVYWYQQSLDQGLQFLIQYYNGEERAKGNILERFSAQQFPDLHSELNLSSLELGDSALYFCASSKQGNGANVLTFGAGSRLTVL.

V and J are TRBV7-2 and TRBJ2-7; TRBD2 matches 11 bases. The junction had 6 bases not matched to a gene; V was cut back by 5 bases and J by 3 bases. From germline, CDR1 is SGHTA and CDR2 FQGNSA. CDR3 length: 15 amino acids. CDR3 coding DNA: TGTGCCAGCAGCCAACGACTAGCGGGAAGCTACGAGCAGTACTTC. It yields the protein CASSQRLAGSYEQYF.

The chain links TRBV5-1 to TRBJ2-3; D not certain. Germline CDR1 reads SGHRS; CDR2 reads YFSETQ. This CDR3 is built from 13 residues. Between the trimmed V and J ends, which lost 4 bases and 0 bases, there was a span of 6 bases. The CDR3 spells CASSVLSTDTQYF. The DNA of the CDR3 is TGCGCCAGCAGCGTCCTCAGCACAGATACGCAGTATTTT. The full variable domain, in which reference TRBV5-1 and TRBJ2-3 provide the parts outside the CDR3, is KAGVTQTPRYLIKTRGQQVTLSCSPISGHRSVSWYQQTPGQGLQFLFEYFSETQRNKGNFPGRFSGRQFSNSRSEMNVSTLELGDSALYLCASSVLSTDTQYFGPGTRLTVL.

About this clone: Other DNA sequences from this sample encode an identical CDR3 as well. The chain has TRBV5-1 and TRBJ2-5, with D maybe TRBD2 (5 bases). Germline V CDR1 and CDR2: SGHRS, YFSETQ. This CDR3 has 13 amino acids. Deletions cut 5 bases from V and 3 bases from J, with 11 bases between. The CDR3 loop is CASRKLGEETQYF. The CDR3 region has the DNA TGCGCCAGCAGGAAACTAGGAGAAGAGACCCAGTACTTC.

CDR3 in DNA: TGCGCCAGCAGCCACGGGACAGGGGGTCAGCCCCAGCATTTT. Translated, it gives CASSHGTGGQPQHF. V usage is TRBV4-1 and J usage is TRBJ1-5, with 11 bases matching TRBD1. The germline gives CDR1 MGHRA, CDR2 YSYEKL. V was clipped by 3 bases and J by 6 bases; unmatched bases: 1. The CDR3 contains 14 residues.

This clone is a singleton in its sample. The DNA of the CDR3 is TGTGCCAGCAGCTTTTCCGGGGGGCGAGATTCACCCCTCCACTTT. Its translation: CASSFSGGRDSPLHF. The chain has TRBV7-2 and TRBJ1-6; D may be TRBD1 (6 bases). The germline V and J ends were trimmed by 3 bases and 8 bases, with 14 bases remaining between them. Germline lookup yields CDR1 SGHTA and CDR2 FQGNSA. This CDR3 has 15 residues.

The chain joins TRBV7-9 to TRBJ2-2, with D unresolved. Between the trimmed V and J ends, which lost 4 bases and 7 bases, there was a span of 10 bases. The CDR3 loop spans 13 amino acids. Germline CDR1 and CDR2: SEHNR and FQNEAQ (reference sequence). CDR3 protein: CASSSTAGGELFF. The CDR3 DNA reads TGTGCCAGCAGCTCCACTGCTGGCGGGGAGCTGTTTTTT.

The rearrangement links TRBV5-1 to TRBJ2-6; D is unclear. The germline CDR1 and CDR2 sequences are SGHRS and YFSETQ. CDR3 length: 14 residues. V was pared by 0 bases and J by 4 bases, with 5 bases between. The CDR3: CASSLGQGANVLTF. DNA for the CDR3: TGCGCCAGCAGCTTGGGGCAAGGGGCCAACGTCCTGACTTTC.

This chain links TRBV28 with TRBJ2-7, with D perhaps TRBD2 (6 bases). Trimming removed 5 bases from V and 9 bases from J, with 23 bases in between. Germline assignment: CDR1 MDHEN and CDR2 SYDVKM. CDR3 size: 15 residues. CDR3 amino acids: CASSPSTTPLAGQYF. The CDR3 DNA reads TGTGCCAGCAGTCCCTCCACGACCCCACTAGCCGGGCAGTACTTC. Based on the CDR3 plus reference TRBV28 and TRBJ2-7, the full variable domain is DVKVTQSSRYLVKRTGEKVFLECVQDMDHENMFWYRQDPGLGLRLIYFSYDVKMKEKGDIPEGYSVSREKKERFSLILESASTNQTSMYLCASSPSTTPLAGQYFGPGTRLTVT.

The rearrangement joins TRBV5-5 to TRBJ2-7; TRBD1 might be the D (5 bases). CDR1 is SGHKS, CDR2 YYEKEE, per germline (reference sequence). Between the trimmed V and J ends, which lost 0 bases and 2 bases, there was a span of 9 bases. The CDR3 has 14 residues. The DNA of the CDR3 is TGTGCCAGCAGCTTGGGGGGCCGCCCCTACGAGCAGTACTTC. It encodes CASSLGGRPYEQYF. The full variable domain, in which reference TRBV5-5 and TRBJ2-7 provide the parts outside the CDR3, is DAGVTQSPTHLIKTRGQQVTLRCSPISGHKSVSWYQQVLGQGPQFIFQYYEKEERGRGNFPDRFSARQFPNYSSELNVNALLLGDSALYLCASSLGGRPYEQYFGPGTRLTVT.

CDR3 sequence (DNA): TGTGCCAGTAGGGGACTGGCGGGAACCTACGAGCAGTACTTC. This translates into CASRGLAGTYEQYF. The J gene is TRBJ2-5, the V gene TRBV19; possibly TRBD2 for D (6 bases). Matching the DNA end better, TRBJ2-7 makes the J call doubtful. Germline assignment: CDR1 LNHDA and CDR2 SQIVND (reference sequence). The CDR3 is made up of 14 amino acids.

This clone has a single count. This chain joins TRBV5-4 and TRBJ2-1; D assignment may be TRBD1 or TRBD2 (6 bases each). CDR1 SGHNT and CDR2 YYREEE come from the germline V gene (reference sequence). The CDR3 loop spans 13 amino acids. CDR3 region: CGHWGALCNEQFF. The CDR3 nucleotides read TGTGGTCACTGGGGGGCCCTCTGCAATGAGCAGTTCTTC.

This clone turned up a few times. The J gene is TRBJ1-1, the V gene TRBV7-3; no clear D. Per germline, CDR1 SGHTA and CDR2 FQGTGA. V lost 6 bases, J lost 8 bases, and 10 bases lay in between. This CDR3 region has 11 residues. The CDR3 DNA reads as TGTGCCAGCAGTCGGACCTTGGAAGCTTTCTTT. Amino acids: CASSRTLEAFF. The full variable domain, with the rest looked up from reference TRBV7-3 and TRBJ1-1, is GAGVSQTPSNKVTEKGKYVELRCDPISGHTALYWYRQSLGQGPEFLIYFQGTGAADDSGLPNDRFFAVRPEGSVSTLKIQRTERGDSAVYLCASSRTLEAFFGQGTRLTVV.

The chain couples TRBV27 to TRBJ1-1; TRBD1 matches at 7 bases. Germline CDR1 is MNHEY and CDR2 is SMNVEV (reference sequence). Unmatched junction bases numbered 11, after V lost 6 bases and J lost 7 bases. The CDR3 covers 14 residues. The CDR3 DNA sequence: TGTGCCAGCAGAAAAGGACAGGTAGACTATGAAGCTTTCTTT. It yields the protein CASRKGQVDYEAFF.

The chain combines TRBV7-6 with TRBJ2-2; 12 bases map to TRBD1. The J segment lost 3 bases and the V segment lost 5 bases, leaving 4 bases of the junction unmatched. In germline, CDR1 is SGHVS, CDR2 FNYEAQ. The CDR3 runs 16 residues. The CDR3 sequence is CASSPGTGGYTGELFF. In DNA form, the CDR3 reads TGTGCCAGCAGCCCCGGGACAGGGGGCTACACCGGGGAGCTGTTTTTT. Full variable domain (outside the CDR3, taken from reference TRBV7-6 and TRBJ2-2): GAGVSQSPRYKVTKRGQDVALRCDPISGHVSLYWYRQALGQGPEFLTYFNYEAQQDKSGLPNDRFSAERPEGSISTLTIQRTEQRDSAMYRCASSPGTGGYTGELFFGEGSRLTVL.

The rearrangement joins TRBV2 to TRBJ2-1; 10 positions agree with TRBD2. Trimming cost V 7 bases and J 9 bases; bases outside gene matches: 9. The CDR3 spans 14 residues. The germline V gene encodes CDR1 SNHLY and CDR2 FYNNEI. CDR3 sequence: CASIRSGGAFEQFF. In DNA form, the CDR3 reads TGTGCCAGCATTAGAAGCGGGGGGGCGTTTGAGCAGTTCTTC.

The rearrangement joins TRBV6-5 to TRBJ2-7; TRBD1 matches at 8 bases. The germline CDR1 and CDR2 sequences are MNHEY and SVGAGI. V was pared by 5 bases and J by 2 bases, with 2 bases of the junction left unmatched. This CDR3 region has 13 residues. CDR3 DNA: TGTGCCAGCAGTCCGACAGGGGCCTACGAGCAGTACTTC. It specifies CASSPTGAYEQYF.

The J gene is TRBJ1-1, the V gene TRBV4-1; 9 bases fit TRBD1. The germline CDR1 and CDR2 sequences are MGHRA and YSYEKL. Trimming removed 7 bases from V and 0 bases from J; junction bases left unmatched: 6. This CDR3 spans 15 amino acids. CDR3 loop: CASKPGQGMNTEAFF. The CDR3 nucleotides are TGCGCCAGCAAACCGGGACAGGGCATGAACACTGAAGCTTTCTTT.

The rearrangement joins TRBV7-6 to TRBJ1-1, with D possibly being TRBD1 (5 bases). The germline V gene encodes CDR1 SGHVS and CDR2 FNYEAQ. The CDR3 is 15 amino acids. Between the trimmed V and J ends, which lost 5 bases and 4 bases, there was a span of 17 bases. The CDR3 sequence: CASSPTGGVGTEAFF. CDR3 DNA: TGTGCCAGCAGCCCCACCGGGGGGGTTGGCACTGAAGCTTTCTTT.